The entry below describes one T cell receptor (beta chain). Its antigen is undetermined. Primers for the PCR totalled 60 Vbeta and 13 Jbeta. Measured with immunoSEQ multiplex PCR; TCRdb has only the in-frame clones, and not every one. Among 35,000 to 45,000 clones listed, roughly three quarters were seen once. This entry is derived from a study of cytomegalovirus exposure and HLA in healthy donors. General study points: More than 150 TCR beta chains were listed as cytomegalovirus-associated.

CDR1 and CDR2 (germline): MNHNS, SASEGT. The CDR3 is 18 residues long. With 1 base removed from V and 1 base from J, the gap between germline ends came to 19 bases. The material sequenced was PBMCs. The chain is built from TRBV6-1 and TRBJ1-1; D perhaps matches TRBD1 (6 bases). This receptor was taken from a man aged 30-40 years in good health and CMV-seronegative. The CDR3 region has the DNA TGTGCCAGCAGTGAAGGGATGGGGGCAACCAGACAGAACACTGAAGCTTTCTTT. The encoded protein is CASSEGMGATRQNTEAFF.